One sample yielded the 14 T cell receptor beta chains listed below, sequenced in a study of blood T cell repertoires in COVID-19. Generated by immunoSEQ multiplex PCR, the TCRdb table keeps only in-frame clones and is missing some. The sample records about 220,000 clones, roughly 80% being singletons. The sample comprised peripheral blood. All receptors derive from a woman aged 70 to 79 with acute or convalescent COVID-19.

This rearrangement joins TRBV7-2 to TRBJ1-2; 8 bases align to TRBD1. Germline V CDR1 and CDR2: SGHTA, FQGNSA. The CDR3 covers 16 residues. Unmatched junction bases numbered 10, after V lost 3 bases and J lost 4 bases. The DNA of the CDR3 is TGTGCCAGCAGCTTTGGCTTCGGACAGGGCCTCTATGGCTACACCTTC. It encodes CASSFGFGQGLYGYTF. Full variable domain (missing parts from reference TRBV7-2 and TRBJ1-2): GAGVSQSPSNKVTEKGKDVELRCDPISGHTALYWYRQSLGQGLEFLIYFQGNSAPDKSGLPSDRFSAERTGGSVSTLTIQRTQQEDSAVYLCASSFGFGQGLYGYTFGSGTRLTVV.

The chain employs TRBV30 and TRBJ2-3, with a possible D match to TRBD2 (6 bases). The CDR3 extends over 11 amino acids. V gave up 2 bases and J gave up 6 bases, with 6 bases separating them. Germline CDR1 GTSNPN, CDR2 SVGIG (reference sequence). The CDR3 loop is CAWSTSDTQYF. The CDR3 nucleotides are TGTGCCTGGAGTACTAGCGATACGCAGTATTTT.

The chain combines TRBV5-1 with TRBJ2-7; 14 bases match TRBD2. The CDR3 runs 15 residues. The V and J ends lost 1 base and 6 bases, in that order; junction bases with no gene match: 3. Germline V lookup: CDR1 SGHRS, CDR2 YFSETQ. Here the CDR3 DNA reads TGCGCCAGCAGCTTGCCCGGACTAGCGGGAGGCGAGCAGTACTTC. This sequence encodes CASSLPGLAGGEQYF.

CDR3 DNA: TGCGCCAGCAGCGAGTTCGGACAGGAGCATAGCAATCAGCCCCAGCATTTT. Its protein product is CASSEFGQEHSNQPQHF. The genes are TRBV5-1 and TRBJ1-5; TRBD1 agrees at 7 bases. Germline loops: CDR1 SGHRS, CDR2 YFSETQ. With 4 bases clipped from V and 0 bases from J, the junction kept 10 bases outside the gene matches. The CDR3 sequence is 17 residues long.

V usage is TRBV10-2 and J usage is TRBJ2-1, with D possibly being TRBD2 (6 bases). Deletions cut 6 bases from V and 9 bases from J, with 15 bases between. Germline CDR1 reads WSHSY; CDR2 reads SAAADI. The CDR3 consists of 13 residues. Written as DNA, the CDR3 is TGCGCCAGCAGCTTTGGGCGGGGAGGTGAGCAGTTCTTC. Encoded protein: CASSFGRGGEQFF.

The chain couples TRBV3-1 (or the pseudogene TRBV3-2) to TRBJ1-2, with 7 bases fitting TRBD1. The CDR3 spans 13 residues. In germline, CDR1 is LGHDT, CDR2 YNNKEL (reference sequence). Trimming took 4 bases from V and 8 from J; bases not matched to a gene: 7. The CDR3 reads CASSRGQEAGYTF. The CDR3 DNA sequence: TGTGCCAGCAGCCGAGGACAGGAGGCCGGCTACACCTTC.

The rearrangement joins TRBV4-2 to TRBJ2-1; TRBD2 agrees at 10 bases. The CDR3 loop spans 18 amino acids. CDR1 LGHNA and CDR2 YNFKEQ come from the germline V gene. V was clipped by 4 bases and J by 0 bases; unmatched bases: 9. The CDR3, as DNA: TGTGCCAGCAGCCGCAACAGCGGGGGGGCCTTCTCCTACAATGAGCAGTTCTTC. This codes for CASSRNSGGAFSYNEQFF.

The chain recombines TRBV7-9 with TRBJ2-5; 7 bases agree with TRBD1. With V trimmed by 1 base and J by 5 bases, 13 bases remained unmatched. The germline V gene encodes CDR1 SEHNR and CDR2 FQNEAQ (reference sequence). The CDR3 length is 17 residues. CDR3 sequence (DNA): TGTGCCAGCAGCTTAGAATTGAGAAGGGGGCTAATGGAGACCCAGTACTTC. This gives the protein CASSLELRRGLMETQYF. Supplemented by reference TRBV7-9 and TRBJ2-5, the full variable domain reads DTGVSQNPRHKITKRGQNVTFRCDPISEHNRLYWYRQTLGQGPEFLTYFQNEAQLEKSRLLSDRFSAERPKGSFSTLEIQRTEQGDSAMYLCASSLELRRGLMETQYFGPGTRLLVL.

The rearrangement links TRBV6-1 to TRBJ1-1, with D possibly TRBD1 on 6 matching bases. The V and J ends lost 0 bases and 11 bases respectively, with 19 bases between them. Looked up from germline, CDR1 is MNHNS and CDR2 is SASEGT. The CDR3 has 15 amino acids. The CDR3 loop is CASSEAGAKTISAFF. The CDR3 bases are TGTGCCAGCAGTGAAGCGGGGGCGAAGACAATATCCGCTTTCTTT.

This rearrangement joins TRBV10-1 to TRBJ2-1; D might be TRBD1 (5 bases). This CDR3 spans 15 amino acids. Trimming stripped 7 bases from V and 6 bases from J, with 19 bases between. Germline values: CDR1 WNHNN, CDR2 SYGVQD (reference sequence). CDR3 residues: CASMGVVGPGNEQFF. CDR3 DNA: TGCGCCAGCATGGGCGTAGTGGGGCCGGGCAATGAGCAGTTCTTC.

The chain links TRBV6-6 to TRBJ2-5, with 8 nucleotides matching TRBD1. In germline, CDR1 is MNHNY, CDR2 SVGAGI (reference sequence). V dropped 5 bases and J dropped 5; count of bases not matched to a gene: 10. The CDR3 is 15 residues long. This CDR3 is CASSDPGTGLETQYF. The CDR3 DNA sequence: TGTGCCAGCAGTGACCCCGGGACAGGCTTGGAGACCCAGTACTTC.

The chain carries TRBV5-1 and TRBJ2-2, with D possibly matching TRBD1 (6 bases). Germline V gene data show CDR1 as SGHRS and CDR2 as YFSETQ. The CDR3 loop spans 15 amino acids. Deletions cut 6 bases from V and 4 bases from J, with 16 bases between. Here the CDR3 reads CASNQGTPSTGELFF. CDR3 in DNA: TGCGCCAGCAATCAAGGGACACCGAGCACCGGGGAGCTGTTTTTT.

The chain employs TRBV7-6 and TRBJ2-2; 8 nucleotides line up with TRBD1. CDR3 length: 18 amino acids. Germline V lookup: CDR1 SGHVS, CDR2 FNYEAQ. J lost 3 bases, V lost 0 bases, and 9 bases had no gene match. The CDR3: CASSLAMQGAMDTGELFF. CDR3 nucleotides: TGTGCCAGCAGCTTAGCCATGCAGGGGGCGATGGACACCGGGGAGCTGTTTTTT.

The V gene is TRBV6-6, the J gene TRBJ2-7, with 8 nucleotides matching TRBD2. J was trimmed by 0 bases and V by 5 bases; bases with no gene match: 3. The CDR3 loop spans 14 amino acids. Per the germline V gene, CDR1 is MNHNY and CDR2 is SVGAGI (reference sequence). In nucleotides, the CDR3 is TGTGCCAGCAGTCCGGGGGGGAGCTCCTACGAGCAGTACTTC. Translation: CASSPGGSSYEQYF.